The 9 T cell receptor beta chains below come from one sample, sequenced in a study of blood T cell repertoires in COVID-19. The repertoire was sequenced with immunoSEQ multiplex PCR; TCRdb's copy has only in-frame clones and lacks some. The data show a few hundred thousand clones, approximately 80% seen once. Input material: PBMCs or T cells enriched from blood (not recorded which). The receptor source for this set is a woman in her thirties or forties with acute COVID-19.

The J gene is TRBJ1-2, the V gene TRBV5-6; the D gene is possibly TRBD1 (6 bases). The germline CDR1 and CDR2 sequences are SGHDT and YYEEEE. This CDR3 is built from 14 residues. V lost 4 bases, J lost 11 bases, and 21 bases lay in between. The CDR3 sequence is CASSRDRRVERYTF. The CDR3 nucleotides read TGTGCCAGCAGCCGCGACAGGCGAGTCGAAAGATACACCTTC.

The chain joins TRBV28 to TRBJ1-1; D gene uncertain. The CDR3 loop spans 13 amino acids. Between the trimmed V and J ends, which lost 6 bases and 4 bases, there was a span of 12 bases. The V gene's germline CDR1 is MDHEN and CDR2 SYDVKM. The CDR3 region is CASSGRGFTEAFF. CDR3 coding DNA: TGTGCCAGCAGCGGCCGGGGTTTCACTGAAGCTTTCTTT.

CDR3 nucleotides: TGTGCCAGCAGCTATACCGGGACTACCTACGAGCAGTACTTC. This translates into CASSYTGTTYEQYF. The chain uses TRBV27 and TRBJ2-7, with TRBD2 identical over 7 bases. The CDR3 is 14 residues long. The V segment lost 6 bases and the J segment 2 bases; nucleotides outside the gene matches: 7. Germline V CDR1 and CDR2: MNHEY, SMNVEV (reference sequence).

The chain combines TRBV3-1 (or the pseudogene TRBV3-2) with TRBJ1-1, with a possible D match to TRBD1 (6 bases). Germline CDR1 is LGHDT and CDR2 is YNNKEL (reference sequence). V dropped 4 bases and J dropped 7 bases, with 16 bases sitting between them. The CDR3 totals 14 residues. CDR3 loop: CASSRAAGEGEAFF. In DNA form, the CDR3 reads TGTGCCAGCAGCCGGGCGGCAGGGGAGGGTGAAGCTTTCTTT.

The chain recombines TRBV5-6 with TRBJ1-2; D gene unclear. The CDR3 runs to 11 residues. Trimming took 4 bases from V and 2 from J, leaving 3 bases between them. CDR1 is SGHDT and CDR2 is YYEEEE in the germline V gene. CDR3 loop: CASSINYGYTF. CDR3 sequence (DNA): TGTGCCAGCAGCATAAACTATGGCTACACCTTC.

This clone appeared a few times. The chain carries TRBV19 and TRBJ1-2; 11 positions match TRBD1. CDR1 and CDR2 (germline): LNHDA, SQIVND (reference sequence). This CDR3 has 16 amino acids. V lost 4 bases to trimming and J lost 4 bases; unmatched junction nucleotides: 8. In DNA, the CDR3 is TGTGCCAGTAGTACCCTCAGGACAGGGGGCGCCTATGGCTACACCTTC. This codes for CASSTLRTGGAYGYTF.

J is TRBJ2-1 and V is TRBV28; 9 positions match TRBD2. Germline CDR1 and CDR2: MDHEN and SYDVKM. The ends lost 4 bases at V and 10 bases at J; junction bases unmatched: 20. There are 18 residues in the CDR3. The CDR3: CASSSPPTAGGIVVEQFF. DNA of the CDR3: TGTGCCAGCAGTTCTCCCCCCACAGCGGGGGGTATAGTCGTCGAGCAGTTCTTC.

This clone has more than one count but fewer than ten. This chain's CDR3 is CASSEAETGGETQYF. CDR3 bases: TGTGCCAGCAGTGAAGCCGAAACAGGGGGCGAGACCCAGTACTTC. The V gene is TRBV6-1, the J gene TRBJ2-5; TRBD1 agrees at 9 bases. CDR1 MNHNS and CDR2 SASEGT come from the germline V gene. The CDR3 consists of 15 residues. V was clipped by 0 bases and J by 5 bases; unmatched bases: 4.

The chain is built from TRBV4-2 and TRBJ1-2, with a weak D call TRBD1 (5 bases). The germline V gene has CDR1 LGHNA and CDR2 YNFKEQ. This CDR3 spans 15 amino acids. With 0 bases removed from V and 0 bases from J, the gap between germline ends came to 8 bases. CDR3 amino acids: CASSQEAGTNYGYTF. In DNA, the CDR3 is TGTGCCAGCAGCCAAGAGGCAGGGACTAACTATGGCTACACCTTC.